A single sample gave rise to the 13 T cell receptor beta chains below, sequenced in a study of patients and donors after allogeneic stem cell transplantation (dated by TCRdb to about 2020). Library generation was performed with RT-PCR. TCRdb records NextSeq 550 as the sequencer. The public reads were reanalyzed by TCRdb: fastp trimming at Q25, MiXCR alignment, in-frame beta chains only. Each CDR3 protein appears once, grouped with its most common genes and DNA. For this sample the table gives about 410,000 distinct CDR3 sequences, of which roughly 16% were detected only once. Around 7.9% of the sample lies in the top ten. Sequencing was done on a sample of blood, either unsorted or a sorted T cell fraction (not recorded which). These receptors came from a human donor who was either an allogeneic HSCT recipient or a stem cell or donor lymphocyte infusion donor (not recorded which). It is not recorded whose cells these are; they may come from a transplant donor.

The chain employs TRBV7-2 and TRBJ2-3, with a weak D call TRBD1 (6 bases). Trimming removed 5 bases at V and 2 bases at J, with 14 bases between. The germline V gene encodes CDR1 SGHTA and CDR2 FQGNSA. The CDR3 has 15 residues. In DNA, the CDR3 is TGTGCCAGCAGCCCTTGGGACACTTCCACAGATACGCAGTATTTT. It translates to CASSPWDTSTDTQYF.

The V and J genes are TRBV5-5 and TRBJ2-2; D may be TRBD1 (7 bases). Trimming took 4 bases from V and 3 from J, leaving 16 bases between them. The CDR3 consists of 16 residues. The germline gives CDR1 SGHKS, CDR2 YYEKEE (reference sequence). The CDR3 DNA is TGTGCCAGCAGCCTCGGGGGACAGCTACACACCGGGGAGCTGTTTTTT. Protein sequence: CASSLGGQLHTGELFF.

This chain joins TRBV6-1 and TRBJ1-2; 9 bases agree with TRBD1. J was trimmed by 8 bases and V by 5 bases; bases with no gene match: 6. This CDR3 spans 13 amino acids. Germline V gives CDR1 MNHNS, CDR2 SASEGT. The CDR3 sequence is CASSTGTGNGYTF. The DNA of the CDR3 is TGTGCCAGCAGTACCGGGACAGGGAACGGCTACACCTTC.

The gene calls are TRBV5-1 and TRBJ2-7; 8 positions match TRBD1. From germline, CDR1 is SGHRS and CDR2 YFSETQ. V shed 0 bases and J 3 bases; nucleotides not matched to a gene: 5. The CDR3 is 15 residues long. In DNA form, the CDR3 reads TGCGCCAGCAGCTTGGACGGACAGGGTCTCTACGAGCAGTACTTC. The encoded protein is CASSLDGQGLYEQYF.

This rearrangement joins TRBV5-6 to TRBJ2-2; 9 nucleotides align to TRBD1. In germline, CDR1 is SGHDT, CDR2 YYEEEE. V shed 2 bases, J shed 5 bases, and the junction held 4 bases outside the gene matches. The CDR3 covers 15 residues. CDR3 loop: CASSFGDRVTGELFF. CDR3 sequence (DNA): TGTGCCAGCAGCTTTGGGGACAGGGTGACCGGGGAGCTGTTTTTT. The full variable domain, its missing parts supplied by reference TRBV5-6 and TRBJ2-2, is DAGVTQSPTHLIKTRGQQVTLRCSPKSGHDTVSWYQQALGQGPQFIFQYYEEEERQRGNFPDRFSGHQFPNYSSELNVNALLLGDSALYLCASSFGDRVTGELFFGEGSRLTVL.

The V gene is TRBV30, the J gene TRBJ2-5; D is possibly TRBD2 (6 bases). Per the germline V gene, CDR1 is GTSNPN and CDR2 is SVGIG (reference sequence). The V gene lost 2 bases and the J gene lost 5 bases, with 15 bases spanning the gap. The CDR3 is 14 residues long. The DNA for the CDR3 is TGTGCCTGGAGTTATGGGGGAGGTCGGGAGACCCAGTACTTC. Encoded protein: CAWSYGGGRETQYF.

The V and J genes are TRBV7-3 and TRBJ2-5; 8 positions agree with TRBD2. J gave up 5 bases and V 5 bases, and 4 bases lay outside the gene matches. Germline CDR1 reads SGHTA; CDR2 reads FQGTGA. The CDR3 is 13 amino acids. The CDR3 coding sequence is TGTGCCAGCAGCAAGACTAGCGCGGAGACCCAGTACTTC. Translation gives CASSKTSAETQYF.

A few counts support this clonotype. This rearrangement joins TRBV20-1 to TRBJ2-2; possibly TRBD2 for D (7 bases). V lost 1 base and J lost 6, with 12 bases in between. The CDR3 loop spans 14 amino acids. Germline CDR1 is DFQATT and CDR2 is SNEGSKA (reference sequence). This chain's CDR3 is CSARGGGRPGELFF. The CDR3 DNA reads TGCAGTGCTAGAGGGGGGGGGCGCCCCGGGGAGCTGTTTTTT.

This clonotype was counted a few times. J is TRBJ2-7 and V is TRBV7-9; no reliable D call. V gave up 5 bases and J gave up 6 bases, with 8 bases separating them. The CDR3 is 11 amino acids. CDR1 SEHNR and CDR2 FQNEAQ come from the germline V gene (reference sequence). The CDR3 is CASSMGPEQYF. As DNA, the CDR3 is TGTGCCAGCAGCATGGGCCCCGAGCAGTACTTC.

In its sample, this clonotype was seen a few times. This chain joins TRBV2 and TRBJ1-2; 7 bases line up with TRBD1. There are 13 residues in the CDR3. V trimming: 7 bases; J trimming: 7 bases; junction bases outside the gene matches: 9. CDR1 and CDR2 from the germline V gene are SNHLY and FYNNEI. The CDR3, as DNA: TGTGCCAGCATTATACAGGGGTTGTTTGGCTACACCTTC. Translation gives CASIIQGLFGYTF.

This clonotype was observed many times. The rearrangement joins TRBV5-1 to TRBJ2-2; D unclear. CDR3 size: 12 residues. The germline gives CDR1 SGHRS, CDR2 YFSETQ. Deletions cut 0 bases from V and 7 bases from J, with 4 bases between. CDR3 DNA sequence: TGCGCCAGCAGCTTGGACGTCGGGGAGCTGTTTTTT. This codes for CASSLDVGELFF.

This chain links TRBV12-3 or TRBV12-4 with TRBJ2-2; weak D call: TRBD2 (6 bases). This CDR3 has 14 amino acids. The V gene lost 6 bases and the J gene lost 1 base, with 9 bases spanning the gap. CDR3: CASRSGVNTGELFF. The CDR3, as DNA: TGTGCCAGCAGGTCGGGGGTGAACACCGGGGAGCTGTTTTTT.

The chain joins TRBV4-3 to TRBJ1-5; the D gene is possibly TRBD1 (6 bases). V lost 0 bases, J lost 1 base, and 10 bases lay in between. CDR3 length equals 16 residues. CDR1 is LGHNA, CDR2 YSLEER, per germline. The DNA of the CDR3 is TGCGCCAGCAGCCAAGACGCGGGGGCGAGCAATCAGCCCCAGCATTTT. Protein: CASSQDAGASNQPQHF.